This TCR beta chain was recovered during a study of blood T cell repertoires in COVID-19. Notes on this clone: Relative to the germline gene, one junction end is altered; a read error may explain this.

Germline values: CDR1 LGHDT, CDR2 YNNKEL (reference sequence). This CDR3 spans 14 amino acids. Clones were read by immunoSEQ multiplex PCR, and TCRdb kept only the in-frame ones, dropping some. The sample consists of 140,000 to 150,000 clones, approximately 87% of them appearing once. The chain combines TRBV3-1 (or the pseudogene TRBV3-2) with TRBJ1-1, with a tentative D call TRBD1 (6 bases). The origin of this receptor is a woman aged 45 to 65 with active or convalescent COVID-19. What was sequenced was peripheral blood. CDR3 protein: CAGSQAGRGTEAFF. CDR3 in DNA: TGTGCCGGCAGCCAAGCAGGCAGGGGCACTGAAGCTTTCTTT.